These 31 T cell receptor beta chains were all obtained from the same sample, sequenced in a study of Graves' ophthalmopathy and Graves' hyperthyroidism. Researchers took RNA transcripts and amplified TCR beta CDR3 regions from them. First-round RT-PCR with HTBI primers preceded a second-round multiplex PCR. TCRdb passed the multiplex PCR reads through MiXCR, listing each CDR3 protein once. This sample has roughly 700,000 distinct CDR3 sequences, with approximately 40% found just once. What was sequenced was peripheral blood. The receptors were gathered from an adult man with Graves' ophthalmopathy.

Notes on this clonotype: A much larger clone lies a single base off, so this may be a read error. This chain uses TRBV4-3 with TRBJ1-5; a possible D gene is TRBD1 (6 bases). Trimming took off 0 bases at V and 7 bases at J, with 13 bases between the two ends. CDR3 size: 15 residues. Germline CDR1 and CDR2: LGHNA and YSLEER. CDR3 sequence (DNA): TGCGCCAGCAGCCAAGATGGTAAGGGACACCAGCCCCAGCATTTT. Translation: CASSQDGKGHQPQHF.

This clonotype was picked up a small number of times. The CDR3 sequence: CASRLGQGYSPLHF. In nucleotides, the CDR3 is TGTGCCAGCAGGTTGGGACAGGGGTATTCACCCCTCCACTTT. The chain employs TRBV2 and TRBJ1-6, with 10 bases aligning to TRBD1. This CDR3 has 14 amino acids. The V and J ends lost 6 bases and 8 bases, in that order; junction bases with no gene match: 4. CDR1 SNHLY and CDR2 FYNNEI come from the germline V gene. Full variable domain (outside the CDR3, taken from reference TRBV2 and TRBJ1-6): EPEVTQTPSHQVTQMGQEVILRCVPISNHLYFYWYRQILGQKVEFLVSFYNNEISEKSEIFDDQFSVERPDGSNFTLKIRSTKLEDSAMYFCASRLGQGYSPLHFGNGTRLTVT.

The genes are TRBV9 and TRBJ1-2; TRBD1 matches 7 bases. The length of the CDR3 is 15 residues. Germline V gene data show CDR1 as SGDLS and CDR2 as YYNGEE. V lost 0 bases to trimming and J lost 5 bases; unmatched junction nucleotides: 7. The CDR3 sequence: CASSVESSGGYGYTF. The CDR3 nucleotides read TGTGCCAGCAGCGTAGAGAGTTCAGGGGGTTATGGCTACACCTTC.

The chain combines TRBV11-2 with TRBJ2-2, with TRBD2 matching over 12 bases. The CDR3 has 20 amino acids. The V gene end was trimmed by 6 bases and the J gene end by 0 bases; junction bases not matched to a gene: 14. CDR1 is SGHAT and CDR2 is FQNNGV in the germline V gene. Here the CDR3 reads CASRPGPGTSGYANTGELFF. In DNA, the CDR3 is TGTGCCAGCAGACCGGGGCCTGGGACTAGCGGGTACGCGAACACCGGGGAGCTGTTTTTT.

This clonotype came up many times. CDR3 DNA sequence: TGTGCCAGCAGCCAAGGGACTGAAGCTTTCTTT. Translation: CASSQGTEAFF. V gene TRBV14 combines with J gene TRBJ1-1; D is uncertain. The CDR3 contains 11 residues. The germline V gene has CDR1 SGHDN and CDR2 FVKESK. V lost 1 base and J lost 5, with 2 bases in between.

This clonotype was observed a handful of times. The chain couples TRBV7-6 to TRBJ1-1; 7 bases match TRBD1. There are 15 residues in the CDR3. Germline values: CDR1 SGHVS, CDR2 FNYEAQ. The ends lost 1 base at V and 6 bases at J; junction bases unmatched: 8. In nucleotides, the CDR3 is TGTGCCAGCAGCTTAGTCGCAGGGGGGGTTCCTGAAGCTTTCTTT. Its protein is CASSLVAGGVPEAFF.

Written as DNA, the CDR3 is TGTGCCAGCAGCCCTGGGACAGGGCCCGTAGGCCAAGAGACCCAGTACTTC. Protein sequence: CASSPGTGPVGQETQYF. The chain recombines TRBV7-2 with TRBJ2-5, with 9 bases aligning to TRBD1. Trimming took 5 bases from V and 1 from J; bases not matched to a gene: 11. From germline, CDR1 is SGHTA and CDR2 FQGNSA. This CDR3 contains 17 residues.

The V call is TRBV29-1, the J call TRBJ2-5, with D perhaps matching TRBD1 (6 bases). V lost 6 bases, J lost 5 bases, and 13 bases lay in between. Germline CDR1 is SQVTM and CDR2 is ANQGSEA. The CDR3 loop spans 12 amino acids. The CDR3 DNA reads as TGCAGCGTGTCGAGGCAGGGGGAGACCCAGTACTTC. It encodes CSVSRQGETQYF. Complete variable domain (other parts from reference TRBV29-1 and TRBJ2-5): SAVISQKPSRDICQRGTSLTIQCQVDSQVTMMFWYRQQPGQSLTLIATANQGSEATYESGFVIDKFPISRPNLTFSTLTVSNMSPEDSSIYLCSVSRQGETQYFGPGTRLLVL.

This clonotype was seen a handful of times. V is TRBV20-1 and J is TRBJ1-6; 10 bases line up with TRBD1. With V trimmed by 5 bases and J by 2 bases, 6 bases remained unmatched. There are 16 residues in the CDR3. Per the germline V gene, CDR1 is DFQATT and CDR2 is SNEGSKA (reference sequence). CDR3 in amino acids: CSAEGGTGAYNSPLHF. CDR3 in DNA: TGCAGTGCTGAAGGTGGGACAGGGGCCTATAATTCACCCCTCCACTTT.

This clonotype was picked up many times. The J gene is TRBJ1-1, the V gene TRBV10-3, with D uncertain. Germline CDR1 and CDR2: ENHRY and SYGVKD. V lost 0 bases, J lost 1 base, and 9 bases lay in between. The CDR3 extends over 15 amino acids. As DNA, the CDR3 is TGTGCCATCAGTGAGTCGACCCGACAGAACACTGAAGCTTTCTTT. Its translation: CAISESTRQNTEAFF.

In this sample, this clonotype turned up a few times. The chain has TRBV2 and TRBJ2-6, with 12 bases aligning to TRBD1. There are 17 residues in the CDR3. Germline V lookup: CDR1 SNHLY, CDR2 FYNNEI. Trimming took 3 bases from V and 4 from J; bases not matched to a gene: 4. Here the CDR3 DNA reads TGTGCCAGCAGTGATCCGGGACAGGGGGCCGGGGCCAACGTCCTGACTTTC. Its protein product is CASSDPGQGAGANVLTF.

About this clonotype: This could be a read error, since a much larger clone is one nucleotide away. The chain couples TRBV29-1 to TRBJ1-1; maybe TRBD1 (5 bases). The germline CDR1 and CDR2 sequences are SQVTM and ANQGSEA. Trimming left V 6 bases short and J 11 bases short, with 19 bases between. The length of the CDR3 is 12 residues. The CDR3 region is CSVYGVGLEAFF. The CDR3 DNA follows: TGCAGCGTCTACGGGGTGGGGCTGGAGGCTTTCTTT. The complete variable domain, with remaining parts taken from reference TRBV29-1 and TRBJ1-1, reads SAVISQKPSRDICQRGTSLTIQCQVDSQVTMMFWYRQQPGQSLTLIATANQGSEATYESGFVIDKFPISRPNLTFSTLTVSNMSPEDSSIYLCSVYGVGLEAFFGQGTRLTVV.

On this clonotype itself: The limits of the CDR3 on the DNA are not certain, so only TCRdb's listed CDR3 is given. CDR3 region: CACSARSQGSSPLHF. This chain connects TRBV2 to TRBJ1-6; TRBD1 is the table's D call and was not checked against the DNA. The CDR3 adds up to 15 amino acids, both ends counted. Germline V gives CDR1 SNHLY, CDR2 FYNNEI.

This clonotype was seen ten or more times. This chain joins TRBV15 and TRBJ1-5; D is ambiguous. V lost 1 base and J 3 bases, leaving 7 bases between the germline ends. The CDR3 sequence is 14 residues long. CDR1 is LNHNV and CDR2 is YYDKDF in the germline V gene (reference sequence). CDR3 in amino acids: CATSRVPTNQPQHF. DNA of the CDR3: TGTGCCACCAGCAGAGTCCCTACCAATCAGCCCCAGCATTTT.

This sequence joins TRBV2 and TRBJ1-4; D is uncertain. Per the germline V gene, CDR1 is SNHLY and CDR2 is FYNNEI. Trimming took 1 base from V and 8 from J, leaving 17 bases between them. The CDR3 is 16 amino acids. The CDR3 DNA is TGTGCCAGCAGTGAAGATCCAGGACTCGGTCGGGAAAAACTGTTTTTT. Translating it yields CASSEDPGLGREKLFF.

This clonotype was recorded at least ten times. J is TRBJ2-7 and V is TRBV19; D is ambiguous. The V end lost 3 bases, the J end lost 3 bases, and 12 bases lay between the germline ends. This CDR3 comprises 14 residues. Germline values: CDR1 LNHDA, CDR2 SQIVND (reference sequence). CDR3 amino acids: CASSIGQTHYEQYF. Here the CDR3 DNA reads TGTGCCAGTAGTATCGGGCAGACACACTACGAGCAGTACTTC.

As to this clonotype: This may stem from a read error, because a much larger clone lies one nucleotide away. The chain recombines TRBV20-1 with TRBJ1-6, with 8 nucleotides matching TRBD1. Germline V gene lookup returns CDR1 DFQATT and CDR2 SNEGSKA (reference sequence). This CDR3 is built from 13 residues. The CDR3 spells CSALGQGYSPPHF. The CDR3 DNA reads as TGCAGTGCCCTCGGACAGGGCTATTCACCCCCCCACTTT.

The table lists this clonotype with many counts. The CDR3 spells CASSQERLYEQYF. In nucleotides, the CDR3 is TGTGCCAGCAGCCAAGAAAGGTTGTACGAGCAGTACTTC. V is TRBV14 and J is TRBJ2-7; D is undetermined. The CDR3 has 13 amino acids. Germline CDR1 and CDR2: SGHDN and FVKESK. Trimming shortened V by 0 bases and J by 4 bases, and 7 bases separated the two germline ends.

The gene calls are TRBV20-1 and TRBJ2-7; D is ambiguous. Germline lookup yields CDR1 DFQATT and CDR2 SNEGSKA (reference sequence). With 1 base removed from V and 6 bases from J, the gap between germline ends came to 13 bases. The length of the CDR3 is 13 residues. Written as DNA, the CDR3 is TGCAGTGCTAGAGGAGGTTTTCCTGGCGAGCAGTACTTC. Amino acid sequence: CSARGGFPGEQYF.

The chain links TRBV20-1 to TRBJ2-5; D unclear. This CDR3 comprises 12 residues. Deletions cut 5 bases from V and 0 bases from J, with 7 bases between. Germline CDR1 is DFQATT and CDR2 is SNEGSKA (reference sequence). CDR3 sequence: CSAYWYQETQYF. The CDR3 region has the DNA TGCAGTGCTTATTGGTACCAAGAGACCCAGTACTTC.

This clonotype showed up just a few times. No DNA is shown, since the ends of the CDR3 on it are uncertain; the CDR3 is the one TCRdb lists. The chain uses TRBV19 and TRBJ2-7; the table calls TRBD1, which could not be checked here. Per the germline V gene, CDR1 is LNHDA and CDR2 is SQIVND (reference sequence). Including both end residues, the CDR3 is 16 amino acids long. CDR3: CASSRFFGQYSYEQYF.

This clonotype has more than one count but fewer than ten. The chain is built from TRBV20-1 and TRBJ2-7; D could derive from TRBD1 or TRBD2 (5 bases each). CDR3 length equals 15 residues. The ends were cut back, 0 bases at V and 2 bases at J, with 14 bases in the middle. Germline CDR1 and CDR2: DFQATT and SNEGSKA (reference sequence). In DNA, the CDR3 is TGCAGTGCTAGAGACAAATGGGACGGGACCTACGAGCAGTACTTC. Its translation is CSARDKWDGTYEQYF.

This clonotype was seen only a few times. V is TRBV5-4 and J is TRBJ2-5, with TRBD1 identical over 8 bases. The CDR3 extends over 17 amino acids. Germline assignment: CDR1 SGHNT and CDR2 YYREEE (reference sequence). With V trimmed by 0 bases and J by 1 base, 8 bases remained unmatched. CDR3 nucleotides: TGTGCCAGCAGCTTGGACCAGGGGGCGTTAGGCCAAGAGACCCAGTACTTC. This gives the protein CASSLDQGALGQETQYF.

This clonotype was found many times. This chain links TRBV29-1 with TRBJ1-2; D possibly corresponds to TRBD1 (5 bases). Germline lookup yields CDR1 SQVTM and CDR2 ANQGSEA. V was shortened by 6 bases and J by 7 bases, with 21 bases between the two germline ends. The CDR3 is made up of 14 amino acids. This CDR3 is CSVGGGIRKSGYTF. The CDR3 nucleotides are TGCAGCGTCGGGGGGGGGATAAGGAAGAGTGGCTACACCTTC.

This clonotype turned up a few times. This chain uses TRBV16 with TRBJ1-4; unclear D gene. The CDR3 length is 14 residues. Per germline, CDR1 KGHSY and CDR2 FQNENV. V was cut by 2 bases and J by 0 bases, with 4 bases left in between. CDR3 sequence: CASSQDATNEKLFF. The CDR3 DNA is TGTGCCAGCAGCCAAGACGCAACTAATGAAAAACTGTTTTTT.

As for this clonotype: This may arise from a read error, as a much more abundant clone is one base away. The chain uses TRBV15 and TRBJ1-5, with TRBD1 matching over 9 bases. The CDR3 has 15 residues. In germline, CDR1 is LNHNV, CDR2 YYDKDF (reference sequence). The chain's CDR3 is CATSRGQGVVQPRHF. In nucleotides, the CDR3 is TGTGCCACCAGCAGAGGACAGGGGGTAGTTCAGCCCCGGCATTTT. The full variable domain, its missing parts supplied by reference TRBV15 and TRBJ1-5, is DAMVIQNPRYQVTQFGKPVTLSCSQTLNHNVMYWYQQKSSQAPKLLFHYYDKDFNNEADTPDNFQSRRPNTSFCFLDIRSPGLGDTAMYLCATSRGQGVVQPRHFGDGTRLSIL.

There are a few counts of this clonotype. The chain combines TRBV5-1 with TRBJ1-5; D not resolved. This CDR3 spans 14 amino acids. Germline CDR1 SGHRS, CDR2 YFSETQ. Deletions cut 0 bases from V and 10 bases from J, with 14 bases between. The CDR3 is CASSLAGRSDPQHF. CDR3 nucleotides: TGCGCCAGCAGCTTGGCCGGGCGGTCGGATCCCCAGCATTTT.

This clonotype was seen a few times. V usage is TRBV27 and J usage is TRBJ2-5, with 7 bases that match TRBD2. Looked up from germline, CDR1 is MNHEY and CDR2 is SMNVEV (reference sequence). The CDR3 sequence is 16 residues long. Trimming at V came to 0 bases and at J to 1 base, leaving 5 bases not matched to a gene. DNA for the CDR3: TGTGCCAGCAGTTTATCGTCTAGCGGATTCCAAGAGACCCAGTACTTC. Amino acid sequence: CASSLSSSGFQETQYF.

The chain couples TRBV5-1 to TRBJ2-7; D might be TRBD1 or TRBD2, each matching 5 bases. The V and J ends lost 0 bases and 0 bases respectively, with 13 bases between them. This CDR3 region has 16 residues. Looked up from germline, CDR1 is SGHRS and CDR2 is YFSETQ. The CDR3 bases are TGCGCCAGCAGCTTGGAAGTGACGGGGACCTCCTACGAGCAGTACTTC. Protein sequence: CASSLEVTGTSYEQYF.

This chain joins TRBV7-2 and TRBJ2-7, with 11 bases lining up with TRBD2. The length of the CDR3 is 18 residues. J was trimmed by 6 bases and V by 0 bases; bases with no gene match: 13. Germline lookup yields CDR1 SGHTA and CDR2 FQGNSA. The CDR3 reads CASSLAPPGTSGRSEQYF. Here the CDR3 DNA reads TGTGCCAGCAGCTTAGCCCCTCCGGGCACTAGCGGGAGAAGCGAGCAGTACTTC.

The rearrangement uses TRBV10-3 and TRBJ2-7; unclear D gene. The length of the CDR3 is 13 residues. Germline V CDR1 and CDR2: ENHRY, SYGVKD. Between the trimmed V and J ends, which lost 2 bases and 1 base, there was a span of 6 bases. The CDR3 nucleotides are TGTGCCATCAGTGAGGGGCCATCCTACGAGCAGTACTTC. This translates into CAISEGPSYEQYF.